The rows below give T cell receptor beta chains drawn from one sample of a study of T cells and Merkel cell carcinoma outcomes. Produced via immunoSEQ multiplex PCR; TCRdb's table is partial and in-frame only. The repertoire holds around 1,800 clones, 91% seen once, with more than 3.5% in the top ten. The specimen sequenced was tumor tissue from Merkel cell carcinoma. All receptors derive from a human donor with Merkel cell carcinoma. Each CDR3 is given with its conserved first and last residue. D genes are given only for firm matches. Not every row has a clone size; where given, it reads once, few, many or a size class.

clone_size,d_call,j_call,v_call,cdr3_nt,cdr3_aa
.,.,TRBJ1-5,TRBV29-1,TGCAGCGGGGGGGACGGAAATCAGCCCCAGCATTTT,CSGGDGNQPQHF
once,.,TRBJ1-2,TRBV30,TGTGCCTGGGAAGTCCGGGGGGGGAGTTATGGCTACACCTTC,CAWEVRGGSYGYTF
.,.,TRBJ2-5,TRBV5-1,TGCGCCAGCAGCCCCGGGGTAGGACGCCCGTCCCAAGAGACCCAGTACTTC,CASSPGVGRPSQETQYF
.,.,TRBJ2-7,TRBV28,TGTGCCAGCAGTCCAGTCGAGGCCCCGGGGTACGAGCAGTACTTC,CASSPVEAPGYEQYF
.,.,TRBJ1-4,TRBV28,TGTGCTAGCAGTTTTTGGCAGGGTGGGGAAAAACTGTTTTTT,CASSFWQGGEKLFF
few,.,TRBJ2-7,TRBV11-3,TGTGCCAGCAGCCGGGACTCGTGGGGCGAGCAGTACTTC,CASSRDSWGEQYF
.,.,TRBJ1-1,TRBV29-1,TGCAGCGTTTTACAGGAAAACACTGAAGCTTTCTTT,CSVLQENTEAFF
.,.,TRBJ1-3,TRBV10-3,TGTGCCATCAGTGAGTCGGAAAACACCATATATTTT,CAISESENTIYF
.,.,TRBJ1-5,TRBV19,TGTGCCAGTAGTAAAGACAGGCTCCGACATCAGCCCCAGCATTTT,CASSKDRLRHQPQHF
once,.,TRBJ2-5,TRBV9,TGTGCCAGCAGCGTCAGCGGGGAGACCCAGTACTTC,CASSVSGETQYF
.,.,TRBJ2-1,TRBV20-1,TGCAGTGGACAGTACTACAATGAGCAGTTCTTC,CSGQYYNEQFF
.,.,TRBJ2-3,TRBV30,TGTGCCTGGAGTGTAGGTGCAGATACGCAGTATTTT,CAWSVGADTQYF
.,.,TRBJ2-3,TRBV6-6,TGTGCCAGCAGTTTGGGGGGCCGTGATACGCAGTATTTT,CASSLGGRDTQYF
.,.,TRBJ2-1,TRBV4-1,TGCGCCAGCAAGCCTCGATTACTAGCAAATGAGCAGTTCTTC,CASKPRLLANEQFF
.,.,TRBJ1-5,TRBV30,TGTGCCTGGAGTGTCGGCAGGGGCAATCAGCCCCAGCATTTT,CAWSVGRGNQPQHF
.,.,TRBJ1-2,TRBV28,TGTGCCAGCAGTTTATGGGCAGGGGACGGTGGCTACACCTTC,CASSLWAGDGGYTF
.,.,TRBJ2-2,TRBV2,TGTGCCAGCAGTCAACAGGGATCGAACACCGGGGAGCTGTTTTTT,CASSQQGSNTGELFF
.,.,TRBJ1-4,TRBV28,TGTGCCAGCAGTTTATTCGGTGAAAAACTGTTTTTT,CASSLFGEKLFF
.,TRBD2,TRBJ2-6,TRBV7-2,TGTGCTAAAGGGGAGGGCTCTGGGGCCAACGTCCTGACTTTC,CAKGEGSGANVLTF
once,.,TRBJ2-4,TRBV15,TGTGCCACCAGCAGTGGGTTGTTAGCCAAAAACATTCAGTACTTC,CATSSGLLAKNIQYF
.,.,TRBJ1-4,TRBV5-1,TGCGCCAGCAGCTCCGGGGGTGAAAAACTGTTTTTT,CASSSGGEKLFF
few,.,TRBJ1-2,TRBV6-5,TGTGCCAGCTCTCAACGGGACGGGTATGGCTACACCTTC,CASSQRDGYGYTF